A single sample is the source of the 17 T cell receptor beta chains below, sequenced in a study of T-cell memory formation after mild COVID-19. TCRdb re-analysed the 5' RACE reads in MiXCR, keeping a single row per CDR3 protein. The sample holds over 350,000 distinct CDR3 sequences, 20% to 25% seen once. Sequencing was carried out using PBMCs or a T cell subset sorted from them (not recorded which). The receptors derive from an adult woman who had mild COVID-19 (a few samples of this study predate the infection). Cell type and time point are not known.

This clonotype was counted between two and nine times. The chain employs TRBV10-3 and TRBJ2-3, with 13 positions matching TRBD2. Germline-derived CDR1 and CDR2 are ENHRY and SYGVKD. There are 20 residues in the CDR3. The ends lost 0 bases at V and 1 base at J; junction bases unmatched: 10. CDR3 loop: CAISESPTSGGRSGTDTQYF. The CDR3, as DNA: TGTGCCATCAGTGAGTCCCCGACTAGCGGGGGGCGGAGTGGCACAGATACGCAGTATTTT.

This rearrangement joins TRBV12-3 or TRBV12-4 to TRBJ1-5; D is perhaps TRBD1 (6 bases). The CDR3 covers 14 residues. V was cut by 5 bases and J by 6 bases, with 14 bases left in between. This chain's CDR3 is CASSTGSVGQPQHF. CDR3 nucleotide sequence: TGTGCCAGCAGTACAGGGTCTGTAGGTCAGCCCCAGCATTTT.

The genes are TRBV7-2 and TRBJ2-5; 9 nucleotides match TRBD2. The germline V gene encodes CDR1 SGHTA and CDR2 FQGNSA. Trimming cost V 1 base and J 0 bases; bases outside gene matches: 6. The CDR3 spans 17 residues. CDR3 residues: CASSLGGRGTYQETQYF. In DNA form, the CDR3 reads TGTGCCAGCAGCTTAGGCGGGAGGGGGACGTACCAAGAGACCCAGTACTTC.

The chain employs TRBV7-2 and TRBJ2-4; 11 bases agree with TRBD2. CDR3 size: 17 residues. Germline lookup yields CDR1 SGHTA and CDR2 FQGNSA. V shed 4 bases, J shed 6 bases, and the junction held 11 bases outside the gene matches. The CDR3 coding sequence is TGTGCCAGCAGCTCCCCTGGATCTAGCGGGAGGTTAAACATTCAGTACTTC. Protein: CASSSPGSSGRLNIQYF.

The chain links TRBV21-1 to TRBJ1-1. TRBV21-1 is a documented pseudogene. This CDR3 is 17 amino acids long. The CDR3 DNA follows: TGTGCCAGCAGCTGTTTTCACAGCCGGATATTGAACACTGAAGCTTTCTTT. Amino acid sequence: CASSCFHSRILNTEAFF.

This clonotype was seen more than once but under ten times. The chain links TRBV4-1 to TRBJ1-2; D uncertain. CDR1 and CDR2 from the germline V gene are MGHRA and YSYEKL. The CDR3 has 14 amino acids. Between the trimmed V and J ends, which lost 3 bases and 3 bases, there was a span of 11 bases. DNA for the CDR3: TGCGCCAGCAGCCAGATCGACGGTGACTATGGCTACACCTTC. Residues: CASSQIDGDYGYTF.

The chain combines TRBV7-3 with TRBJ2-7; 12 bases line up with TRBD2. Germline-derived CDR1 and CDR2 are SGHTA and FQGTGA. The CDR3 runs to 13 residues. The V and J ends lost 5 bases and 7 bases, in that order; junction bases with no gene match: 3. The CDR3 nucleotides are TGTGCCAGCAGCGTCACTAGCGGGGGGGAGCAGTACTTC. As protein: CASSVTSGGEQYF. The variable domain in full, with the rest retrieved from reference TRBV7-3 and TRBJ2-7, is GAGVSQTPSNKVTEKGKYVELRCDPISGHTALYWYRQSLGQGPEFLIYFQGTGAADDSGLPNDRFFAVRPEGSVSTLKIQRTERGDSAVYLCASSVTSGGEQYFGPGTRLTVT.

This chain uses TRBV4-2 with TRBJ1-4; 7 nucleotides line up with TRBD1. Germline CDR1 is LGHNA and CDR2 is YNFKEQ. The CDR3 runs 15 residues. The V and J ends lost 4 bases and 4 bases, in that order; junction bases with no gene match: 6. The CDR3 sequence is CASSRGTANNEKLFF. In DNA, the CDR3 is TGTGCCAGCAGCCGCGGGACAGCGAATAATGAAAAACTGTTTTTT.

This clonotype has only a few counts. The gene calls are TRBV20-1 and TRBJ1-4; D gene ambiguous. V shed 4 bases and J shed 5 bases, with 5 bases lying between them. Germline CDR1 is DFQATT and CDR2 is SNEGSKA (reference sequence). There are 11 residues in the CDR3. This CDR3 is CSANNNEKLFF. CDR3 bases: TGCAGTGCTAACAACAATGAAAAACTGTTTTTT.

This clonotype was seen a few times. The chain couples TRBV10-3 to TRBJ2-3; no clear D. There are 13 residues in the CDR3. V lost 7 bases and J lost 3, with 11 bases in between. CDR1 and CDR2 (germline): ENHRY, SYGVKD. CDR3 loop: CAIMDVGTDTQYF. Written as DNA, the CDR3 is TGTGCCATCATGGACGTCGGGACAGATACGCAGTATTTT.

Note on this clonotype: Mismatch with germline at one junction end may stem from a read error. This chain connects TRBV7-7 to TRBJ1-1; perhaps TRBD1 as D (5 bases). CDR1 SSHAT and CDR2 FNYEAQ come from the germline V gene (reference sequence). The CDR3 totals 13 residues. The CDR3: CASRVPRGTEAFF. The DNA for the CDR3 is TGTGCTAGCAGGGTGCCGCGGGGCACTGAAGCTTTCTTT. Full variable domain (outside the CDR3, taken from reference TRBV7-7 and TRBJ1-1): GAGVSQSPRYKVTKRGQDVTLRCDPISSHATLYWYQQALGQGPEFLTYFNYEAQPDKSGLPSDRFSAERPEGSISTLTIQRTEQRDSAMYRCASRVPRGTEAFFGQGTRLTVV.

The chain employs TRBV4-2 and TRBJ2-7, with 8 bases aligning to TRBD1. The CDR3 extends over 18 amino acids. Germline CDR1 LGHNA, CDR2 YNFKEQ. With 3 bases clipped from V and 0 bases from J, the junction kept 13 bases outside the gene matches. CDR3 DNA sequence: TGTGCCAGCAGCCAGACACGGACAGGGACGATTAGCTCCTACGAGCAGTACTTC. Translation: CASSQTRTGTISSYEQYF.

This chain uses TRBV7-2 with TRBJ1-1, with TRBD1 matching over 9 bases. J was trimmed by 1 base and V by 2 bases; bases with no gene match: 2. There are 15 residues in the CDR3. Germline CDR1 reads SGHTA; CDR2 reads FQGNSA. The chain's CDR3 is CASSLWGQGNTEAFF. The CDR3 DNA follows: TGTGCCAGCAGCTTATGGGGACAGGGGAACACTGAAGCTTTCTTT.

This clonotype turned up a few times. The chain is built from TRBV19 and TRBJ2-4; 7 bases match TRBD1. This CDR3 spans 18 amino acids. Per the germline V gene, CDR1 is LNHDA and CDR2 is SQIVND (reference sequence). The V and J ends lost 4 bases and 2 bases, in that order; junction bases with no gene match: 14. CDR3 sequence (DNA): TGTGCCAGTAGTACCACCCGACAGGGTGGGATGACCAAAAACATTCAGTACTTC. This translates into CASSTTRQGGMTKNIQYF.

This clonotype was detected a few times. J is TRBJ1-5 and V is TRBV9; D is uncertain. Germline CDR1 is SGDLS and CDR2 is YYNGEE. V shed 4 bases and J shed 1 base, with 12 bases lying between them. The length of the CDR3 is 15 residues. The CDR3 loop is CASSPHGRSNQPQHF. As DNA, the CDR3 is TGTGCCAGCAGCCCGCATGGGAGGAGCAATCAGCCCCAGCATTTT.

This clonotype appeared a few times. This chain joins TRBV15 and TRBJ2-1; no definite D call. V shed 1 base and J shed 5 bases, with 9 bases lying between them. The CDR3 is 14 residues long. Germline V gene lookup returns CDR1 LNHNV and CDR2 YYDKDF (reference sequence). As DNA, the CDR3 is TGTGCCACCAGCAGAGTAGGGCAAGACAATGAGCAGTTCTTC. Translated, it gives CATSRVGQDNEQFF.

The chain links TRBV20-1 to TRBJ1-5, with D possibly TRBD1 on 5 matching bases. The CDR3 is 18 residues long. V was cut by 0 bases and J by 0 bases, with 18 bases left in between. Germline CDR1 is DFQATT and CDR2 is SNEGSKA (reference sequence). The DNA for the CDR3 is TGCAGTGCTAGAGATCCCCTTAGGGGAGGCCATAGCAATCAGCCCCAGCATTTT. Translating it yields CSARDPLRGGHSNQPQHF.